This T cell receptor beta chain was documented in a study of blood T cell repertoires in COVID-19. Looking at the study overall: Acute and convalescent COVID-19 specimens originated in the United States, Italy and Spain. Sample material is recorded as cDNA or gDNA derived from T cells, B-cell-depleted T cells, or PBMCs.

In the study's own analysis: The assay estimated nucleated cells by amplifying reference gene primers. Measured with immunoSEQ multiplex PCR; TCRdb has only the in-frame clones, and not every one. V, J and clone size derive from that table, while D and trimming were established from the DNA sequence. The sample holds tens of thousands of clones, approximately 90% seen once. This sequence was found in a woman of 80 years or more with active COVID-19. The sequenced material came from peripheral blood.

This chain's CDR3 is CASSPGTSFTGELFF. The DNA for the CDR3 is TGCGCCAGCAGCCCCGGGACTAGCTTCACCGGGGAGCTGTTTTTT. J is TRBJ2-2 and V is TRBV5-1, with TRBD2 matching 9 bases. Germline CDR1 reads SGHRS; CDR2 reads YFSETQ. The CDR3 totals 15 residues. The V segment lost 4 bases and the J segment 4 bases; nucleotides outside the gene matches: 5. The entire variable domain, with the rest obtained from reference TRBV5-1 and TRBJ2-2, is as follows: KAGVTQTPRYLIKTRGQQVTLSCSPISGHRSVSWYQQTPGQGLQFLFEYFSETQRNKGNFPGRFSGRQFSNSRSEMNVSTLELGDSALYLCASSPGTSFTGELFFGEGSRLTVL.